A selection of T cell receptor beta chains follows, all from one sample in a study of blood T cell repertoires in COVID-19. Method: immunoSEQ multiplex PCR; TCRdb's copy keeps in-frame clones and lacks some. The table records some 150,000 clones, more than 80% of them present only once. Sequences were obtained from peripheral blood. These receptors were collected from a human donor in a cohort sampled during active COVID-19. Both conserved end residues are part of each CDR3. Rows may omit the clone size; those that give it use once, few, many or a size class.

>-|TRBV6-5
CASRRDSLYGYTF
>-|TRBV5-5
CASSHGTGGGNTIYF
>-|TRBV27
CASSRELLSAQYF
>once|TRBV9
CASSLGQKQETQYF
>-|TRBV5-5
CASSLAGTGSYEQYF
>-|TRBV4-1
CASSQRMGGNEQYF
>-|TRBV27
CASRSGGNTIYF
>-|TRBV4-1
CASSQAGTAGTEAFF
>-|TRBV2
CASGVLQGNGYTF
>-|TRBV5-6
CASSPGGQGCTF